What follows are 5 T cell receptor beta chains derived from one specimen sequenced in a study of beta chain features in type 1 diabetes. Every bit of the isolated RNA underwent reverse transcription, so sequencing read expressed TCRB transcripts. The data were produced by immunoSEQ multiplex PCR, yet TCRdb's version contains in-frame clones alone and is incomplete. The data hold around 330,000 clones, with approximately 11% observed a single time. Source material: naive CD4+ T cells from blood. These receptors were taken from a woman in her thirties in good health.

This clone was picked up a small number of times. The rearrangement uses TRBV5-1 and TRBJ2-7; 9 nucleotides line up with TRBD2. This CDR3 is built from 18 residues. Germline lookup yields CDR1 SGHRS and CDR2 YFSETQ. Trimming at V came to 1 base and at J to 2 bases, leaving 13 bases not matched to a gene. The CDR3 sequence is CASSLRSAGGPRPYEQYF. In nucleotides, the CDR3 is TGCGCCAGCAGCTTGAGGTCAGCGGGAGGCCCTCGTCCCTACGAGCAGTACTTC. The entire variable domain, with the rest obtained from reference TRBV5-1 and TRBJ2-7, is as follows: KAGVTQTPRYLIKTRGQQVTLSCSPISGHRSVSWYQQTPGQGLQFLFEYFSETQRNKGNFPGRFSGRQFSNSRSEMNVSTLELGDSALYLCASSLRSAGGPRPYEQYFGPGTRLTVT.

This clone has more than one count but fewer than ten. The V and J genes are TRBV10-3 and TRBJ2-7, with 11 bases lining up with TRBD2. The CDR3 spans 18 residues. J lost 9 bases, V lost 3 bases, and 19 bases had no gene match. CDR1 and CDR2 (germline): ENHRY, SYGVKD. In nucleotides, the CDR3 is TGTGCCATCAGTGACCGCCCCCCTTTAGCGGGAGGGGGGGTAGTGCAGTACTTC. It yields the protein CAISDRPPLAGGGVVQYF.

This clone was seen a few times. The V and J genes are TRBV28 and TRBJ1-1; D gene uncertain. The CDR3 consists of 12 residues. In germline, CDR1 is MDHEN, CDR2 SYDVKM. V lost 6 bases and J 4 bases, leaving 9 bases between the germline ends. The CDR3 region has the DNA TGTGCCAGCAGCTATAGTTCCACTGAAGCTTTCTTT. This translates into CASSYSSTEAFF. Based on the CDR3 plus reference TRBV28 and TRBJ1-1, the full variable domain is DVKVTQSSRYLVKRTGEKVFLECVQDMDHENMFWYRQDPGLGLRLIYFSYDVKMKEKGDIPEGYSVSREKKERFSLILESASTNQTSMYLCASSYSSTEAFFGQGTRLTVV.

V usage is TRBV15 and J usage is TRBJ2-5; D is possibly TRBD1 (6 bases). V was cut by 0 bases and J by 3 bases, with 11 bases left in between. The CDR3 runs to 15 residues. In germline, CDR1 is LNHNV, CDR2 YYDKDF (reference sequence). Here the CDR3 reads CATSRDVDSEETQYF. CDR3 nucleotide sequence: TGTGCCACCAGCAGAGATGTGGACAGCGAAGAGACCCAGTACTTC.

The chain employs TRBV5-1 and TRBJ2-1; D call uncertain. The CDR3 has 14 residues. The V gene's germline CDR1 is SGHRS and CDR2 YFSETQ. The ends were cut back, 0 bases at V and 1 base at J, with 5 bases in the middle. The CDR3 loop is CASSLGHSYNEQFF. The CDR3 DNA reads TGCGCCAGCAGCTTGGGGCATTCCTACAATGAGCAGTTCTTC.